This note documents a single TCR beta chain sequence. TCRdb itself ran the RT-PCR reads through MiXCR, one entry per CDR3 protein. The table has more than 550,000 distinct CDR3 sequences, approximately 10% seen once. The sample is drawn from a study of response to subunit inactivated influenza vaccine. The CDR3 runs to 14 residues. Germline CDR1 is DFQATT and CDR2 is SNEGSKA (reference sequence). The germline V and J ends were trimmed by 2 bases and 1 base, with 11 bases remaining between them. The same specimen was also included in a second study, on T cells expressing NK-cell markers. That work states: It was by 5'RACE template switching with UMIs that TCR beta cDNA was made. A range of about 1.0-8% of CD8+ T cells consisted of dominant NKG2C+ clonotypes in a handful of donors. For a few donors, these clonotypes were likewise the leading ones in the CD3+CD56-NKG2C+ fraction.

The V call is TRBV20-1, the J call TRBJ1-1, with a weak D call TRBD1 (6 bases). The TCR originated in a man aged 45 to 65 who received an inactivated influenza vaccine. The specimen comprised PBMCs from blood, sampled on the day of vaccination. Written as DNA, the CDR3 is TGCAGTGCTAGACCGGGACATTCGAACACTGAAGCTTTCTTT. Its protein is CSARPGHSNTEAFF.